The next 17 T cell receptor beta chains were all read from a single sample in a study of OX40 agonist ivuxolimab in advanced cancers. Produced via immunoSEQ multiplex PCR; TCRdb's table is partial and in-frame only. The table lists approximately 86,000 clones, roughly 86% of them singletons. The specimen comprised CD4+ or CD8+ T cells sorted from blood, sampled in a trial of the OX40 agonist ivuxolimab. The receptors shown here come from an adult with an advanced solid tumor such as melanoma, head and neck, liver or kidney cancer.

CDR3 bases: TGCAGTGCTAGGGCAGCCTACGAGCAGTACTTC. It encodes CSARAAYEQYF. V gene TRBV20-1 combines with J gene TRBJ2-7; D unresolved. In germline, CDR1 is DFQATT, CDR2 SNEGSKA (reference sequence). Deletions cut 3 bases from V and 2 bases from J, with 5 bases between. The CDR3 is made up of 11 amino acids.

V usage is TRBV7-8 and J usage is TRBJ1-4, with D possibly being TRBD1 (6 bases). Trimming stripped 4 bases from V and 0 bases from J, with 6 bases between. The germline V gene encodes CDR1 SGHVS and CDR2 FQNEAQ. The CDR3 extends over 14 amino acids. DNA for the CDR3: TGTGCCAGCAGCTACAGGGCAACTAATGAAAAACTGTTTTTT. Amino acid sequence: CASSYRATNEKLFF.

The chain combines TRBV30 with TRBJ2-7; D gene ambiguous. Germline V CDR1 and CDR2: GTSNPN, SVGIG (reference sequence). Trimming removed 1 base from V and 2 bases from J, with 9 bases in between. The CDR3 has 13 amino acids. CDR3 coding DNA: TGTGCCTGGAGTGGAGGACGGCCCTACGAGCAGTACTTC. Translating gives CAWSGGRPYEQYF.

The chain's CDR3 is CASSQELAMNTEAFF. Written as DNA, the CDR3 is TGTGCCAGCAGCCAAGAGTTGGCTATGAACACTGAAGCTTTCTTT. V usage is TRBV4-2 and J usage is TRBJ1-1; D is unclear. Germline loops: CDR1 LGHNA, CDR2 YNFKEQ. The CDR3 loop spans 15 amino acids. V was cut by 0 bases and J by 0 bases, with 8 bases left in between.

In regard to this clone: A much larger clone differs from this one at a single base, so this may be a read error. J is TRBJ1-1 and V is TRBV7-2; D is ambiguous. The germline CDR1 and CDR2 sequences are SGHTA and FQGNSA. V shed 5 bases and J shed 3 bases, with 4 bases lying between them. The CDR3 consists of 11 residues. DNA of the CDR3: TGTGCCAGCAGCCTCCACACTGAAGCTTTCTTT. It codes for CASSLHTEAFF.

The rearrangement joins TRBV9 to TRBJ2-1, with 9 bases aligning to TRBD2. Germline V CDR1 and CDR2: SGDLS, YYNGEE. The V segment lost 4 bases and the J segment 7 bases; nucleotides outside the gene matches: 12. The CDR3 consists of 16 residues. The CDR3 coding sequence is TGTGCCAGCAGCCCGCTCCGGACTAGCGCGACGAATGAGCAGTTCTTC. Residues: CASSPLRTSATNEQFF.

The chain carries TRBV27 and TRBJ1-6; D gene uncertain. Trimming removed 5 bases from V and 7 bases from J, with 18 bases in between. This CDR3 is 16 amino acids long. CDR1 and CDR2 from the germline V gene are MNHEY and SMNVEV (reference sequence). CDR3 coding DNA: TGTGCCAGCAGTCCCTGGACGGGCAGTGCCAATTCACCCCTCCACTTT. Protein sequence: CASSPWTGSANSPLHF.

This clone has only one observation. The chain links TRBV7-2 to TRBJ1-1; TRBD1 matches at 9 bases. The CDR3 spans 15 residues. V shed 3 bases, J shed 1 base, and the junction held 3 bases outside the gene matches. Germline lookup yields CDR1 SGHTA and CDR2 FQGNSA. Here the CDR3 DNA reads TGTGCCAGCAGCTTCCGGACAGGGGAGAACACTGAAGCTTTCTTT. Translated: CASSFRTGENTEAFF.

The CDR3 DNA follows: TGTGCCAGCAGCGTGCTAGCGGGAAACGCCGGGGAGCTGTTTTTT. This codes for CASSVLAGNAGELFF. The chain combines TRBV7-6 with TRBJ2-2; 9 bases match TRBD2. Trimming at V came to 5 bases and at J to 6 bases, leaving 7 bases not matched to a gene. The CDR3 has 15 residues. CDR1 is SGHVS, CDR2 FNYEAQ, per germline.

This chain joins TRBV7-3 and TRBJ1-1; D is unresolved. Per germline, CDR1 SGHTA and CDR2 FQGTGA. This CDR3 has 13 residues. The V and J ends lost 5 bases and 1 base respectively, with 8 bases between them. The CDR3 sequence: CASSPRRNTEAFF. As DNA, the CDR3 is TGTGCCAGCAGCCCTCGGCGGAACACTGAAGCTTTCTTT.

As for this clone: A read error may account for a junction end that differs from germline. The CDR3 nucleotides read TGTGCCAGCTCGCCACAAGCCGGGACCGCGAACACCGGGGAGCTGTTTTTT. Translated: CASSPQAGTANTGELFF. The chain links TRBV18 to TRBJ2-2; D is possibly TRBD1 or TRBD2 (5 bases each). From germline, CDR1 is KGHSH and CDR2 LQKENI. The CDR3 runs 17 residues.

Only one count was recorded for this clone. The CDR3 reads CASSGTPGQGDYEQYF. The CDR3, as DNA: TGTGCCAGCAGCGGTACTCCGGGACAGGGTGATTACGAGCAGTACTTC. The chain recombines TRBV5-6 with TRBJ2-7; TRBD1 aligns across 9 bases. Germline V gene lookup returns CDR1 SGHDT and CDR2 YYEEEE. The CDR3 runs 16 residues. J was trimmed by 4 bases and V by 4 bases; bases with no gene match: 12.

The rearrangement joins TRBV11-2 to TRBJ1-4; D is uncertain. The V end lost 7 bases, the J end lost 8 bases, and 14 bases lay between the germline ends. Germline loops: CDR1 SGHAT, CDR2 FQNNGV. There are 13 residues in the CDR3. CDR3 nucleotides: TGTGCCAGCAAACTCACAAACCAAGAAAAACTGTTTTTT. Translated, it gives CASKLTNQEKLFF.

The V and J genes are TRBV6-1 and TRBJ2-7; 13 bases agree with TRBD2. This CDR3 has 18 amino acids. V lost 1 base, J lost 2 bases, and 8 bases stayed unmatched. CDR1 and CDR2 from the germline V gene are MNHNS and SASEGT. The CDR3 nucleotides are TGTGCCAGCAGTGAAGGCCTTACTAGCGGGGGGGCACCCTACGAGCAGTACTTC. Translating it yields CASSEGLTSGGAPYEQYF.

The V gene is TRBV30, the J gene TRBJ1-3, with D perhaps TRBD1 (5 bases). Germline loops: CDR1 GTSNPN, CDR2 SVGIG (reference sequence). The germline V and J ends were trimmed by 0 bases and 4 bases, with 16 bases remaining between them. The CDR3 runs to 16 residues. The CDR3 sequence: CAWSVLGTLGGNTIYF. The CDR3 nucleotides read TGTGCCTGGAGTGTACTGGGGACTCTGGGGGGAAACACCATATATTTT.

The CDR3 protein is CASSDDPSRETQYF. In DNA, the CDR3 is TGTGCCAGCAGTGACGACCCCTCCCGGGAGACCCAGTACTTC. The J gene is TRBJ2-5, the V gene TRBV6-1; D ambiguous. This CDR3 region has 14 residues. Trimming stripped 3 bases from V and 5 bases from J, with 13 bases between. Germline V CDR1 and CDR2: MNHNS, SASEGT.

The rearrangement uses TRBV29-1 and TRBJ2-2; D remains ambiguous. CDR3 size: 13 residues. Trimming cost V 7 bases and J 3 bases, with 12 bases left between them. The germline V gene has CDR1 SQVTM and CDR2 ANQGSEA. CDR3: CSAGTPDTGELFF. DNA for the CDR3: TGCAGCGCCGGCACCCCCGACACCGGGGAGCTGTTTTTT.